This is a list of T cell receptor beta chains from one sample in a study of T cell responses to AZD1222 COVID-19 vaccine. Profiling relied on immunoSEQ multiplex PCR, and the TCRdb table lists in-frame clones only, not all of them. Among about 83,000 clones listed, approximately 87% were seen once. The sequencing here drew on peripheral blood, taken on day 0 of MenACWY control vaccination. These TCRs come from an adult in good health. CDR3s include the opening cysteine and the closing phenylalanine or tryptophan. The D gene is left open where the match is weak. Clone size, where shown, is once, few, many, or a class for clones that have expanded.

cdr3_nt cdr3_aa j_call clone_size d_call v_call
TGTGCCAGCAGTGAAAGGGACAGGGTCCTTGGCTACACCTTC CASSERDRVLGYTF TRBJ1-2 - TRBD1 TRBV6-1
TGTGCCAGTACCCCAGCGGGAGGGGCCTACAATGAGCAGTTCTTC CASTPAGGAYNEQFF TRBJ2-1 - TRBD2 TRBV19
TGTGCCAGTAGCCTCGCGGCAACAGATACGCAGTATTTT CASSLAATDTQYF TRBJ2-3 - - TRBV19
TGTGCCAGCAGTGACCCCAGATCATTGGCACTCGGGGGCTACACCTTC CASSDPRSLALGGYTF TRBJ1-2 - - TRBV25-1
TGTGCCACCAGTGATTTATCGCAGCCAGGCTCCTACAATGAGCAGTTCTTC CATSDLSQPGSYNEQFF TRBJ2-1 - - TRBV24-1
TGTGCCAGCAGCTTAGGGGGGACGAACACCGGGGAGCTGTTTTTT CASSLGGTNTGELFF TRBJ2-2 - - TRBV11-3
TGTGCCAGCAGTCCCCTAGCGGGACTATACGAGCAGTACTTC CASSPLAGLYEQYF TRBJ2-7 - TRBD2 TRBV27
TGTGCCACCAGTAGCAGGAAGTCCTACAATGAGCAGTTCTTC CATSSRKSYNEQFF TRBJ2-1 - - TRBV24-1
TGCAGCGTTCAACGGGAGTACACCGGGGAGCTGTTTTTT CSVQREYTGELFF TRBJ2-2 - - TRBV29-1
TGCGCCAGCAGCCTATCTCCCTCCGGGACCATCCACGGGGAGCAGTTCTTC CASSLSPSGTIHGEQFF TRBJ2-1 - - TRBV4-3
TGTGCCATCAGTGAAACAGAAATTAACTATGGCTACACCTTC CAISETEINYGYTF TRBJ1-2 - - TRBV10-3
TGTGCCAGTAGTAACCTAGCGGGGCTCAGCACAGATACGCAGTATTTT CASSNLAGLSTDTQYF TRBJ2-3 - TRBD2 TRBV19
TGTGCCAGCAGCCTGACAGGGGGCTCTGGGGCCAACGTCCTAACTTTC CASSLTGGSGANVLTF TRBJ2-6 - TRBD1 TRBV11-3
TGTGCCAGCAGTTACCTTTCATCTGGGAGGGGGCTAGATCAGCCCCAGCATTTT CASSYLSSGRGLDQPQHF TRBJ1-5 - TRBD1 TRBV27
TGTGCCAGTAGTATAGACTCGGGACTAGCGGGAGAAGATACGCAGTATTTT CASSIDSGLAGEDTQYF TRBJ2-3 - TRBD2 TRBV19
TGTGCCAGCAGCGTAGTGGGGGGACCTTATGGCTACACCTTC CASSVVGGPYGYTF TRBJ1-2 - - TRBV9
TGTGCCAGCGGACAGGGGAGCACAGATACGCAGTATTTT CASGQGSTDTQYF TRBJ2-3 - TRBD1 TRBV19
TGTGCCAGCAGCCCACAGGGGAGCACCTACGAGCAGTACTTC CASSPQGSTYEQYF TRBJ2-7 few TRBD1 TRBV7-9
TGCAGCGTAGACGTTCCCGGTATCTCTGGAAACACCATATATTTT CSVDVPGISGNTIYF TRBJ1-3 - - TRBV29-1
TGTGCCAGCAGTGCGGACAGCACTAACTATGGCTACACCTTC CASSADSTNYGYTF TRBJ1-2 - - TRBV2
TGCAGTGCTAGTTCCCTCGGGACTAGCGGGGGACCCTACAATGAGCAGTTCTTC CSASSLGTSGGPYNEQFF TRBJ2-1 - TRBD2 TRBV20-1
TGTGCCAGCTCCCCCCGACGGGTAACTAGCACAGATACGCAGTATTTT CASSPRRVTSTDTQYF TRBJ2-3 - - TRBV2
TGTGCCAGCAGTCATCCCGGGACAGGCTACGAGCAGTACTTC CASSHPGTGYEQYF TRBJ2-7 - TRBD1 TRBV6-2/TRBV6-3
TGTGCCAGCAGTTGGGGGCTGATGGGAGAGGCTTTCTTT CASSWGLMGEAFF TRBJ1-1 few - TRBV6-5
TGTGCCAGCGGGGGGGGCGAAAAACTGTTTTTT CASGGGEKLFF TRBJ1-4 - - TRBV12-3/TRBV12-4
TGTGCCAGCAGCACATACAGGAACACTGAAGCTTTCTTT CASSTYRNTEAFF TRBJ1-1 - - TRBV7-2
TGTGCCAGCAGCTTGGAGTTTGTGGCAGGGGGTCAGCCCCAGCATTTT CASSLEFVAGGQPQHF TRBJ1-5 - TRBD1 TRBV5-8
TGCGCCAGCAGTGATGGGTCGAGCAATCAGCCCCAGCATTTT CASSDGSSNQPQHF TRBJ1-5 - - TRBV10-1
TGTGCCAGCAGTTTACTTGGGACGGTCTATGGCTACACCTTC CASSLLGTVYGYTF TRBJ1-2 once - TRBV27
TGCGCCAGCAGCCAGGCCGGGATCCATAATTCACCCCTCCACTTT CASSQAGIHNSPLHF TRBJ1-6 - - TRBV4-3
TGTGCCAGCAGTCTGGGAGGGGCTAGCGGGAGGAATGAGCAGTTCTTC CASSLGGASGRNEQFF TRBJ2-1 - TRBD2 TRBV25-1
TGTGCCAGTAGTACCAGGGGGCTTTGGACTGAAGCTTTCTTT CASSTRGLWTEAFF TRBJ1-1 once TRBD1 TRBV19
TGTGCCAGCAGCTTCCGGGAGTCCGGGGAGCTGTTTTTT CASSFRESGELFF TRBJ2-2 - - TRBV7-2
TGTGCAAGTCGCTGGTCTGAAGGACTAGCGGGATTGGGAGAGCAGTTCTTC CASRWSEGLAGLGEQFF TRBJ2-1 - - TRBV12-2
TGTGCCAGCAGCTACTCCATGCTAGGAAACTATGGCTACACCTTC CASSYSMLGNYGYTF TRBJ1-2 - - TRBV7-9
TGTGCCAGCAGCCTAAGGGAAGACACAGATACGCAGTATTTT CASSLREDTDTQYF TRBJ2-3 - - TRBV6-2/TRBV6-3
TGTGCCACCCTACAATCGACCGGGACAGGGGCCCTTGGTGGGGCCAACGTCCTGACTTTC CATLQSTGTGALGGANVLTF TRBJ2-6 - TRBD1 TRBV27
TGTGCCAGCAGCAAGGGACAGGGGGGGACAGATACGCAGTATTTT CASSKGQGGTDTQYF TRBJ2-3 once TRBD1 TRBV5-5
TGCGCCAGCAGCCAAGATCCAAACAGCTATAATGAAAAACTGTTTTTT CASSQDPNSYNEKLFF TRBJ1-4 - - TRBV4-3